The rows below give T cell receptor beta chains drawn from one sample of a study of cytomegalovirus exposure and HLA in healthy donors. Sequenced by immunoSEQ multiplex PCR; TCRdb stores in-frame clones only, minus some. The profile covers 150,000 to 200,000 clones, with roughly 80% appearing a single time and about 1.7% taken by the ten largest. Sequenced: PBMCs. Every receptor here comes from a young woman in good health and CMV-seronegative. CDR3s include the opening cysteine and the closing phenylalanine or tryptophan. The order of the fields is V gene, D gene, clone size, J gene, CDR3 DNA, CDR3 protein. A D gene is named only where the DNA matches it firmly. The size field is filled for only some rows; it gives once, few, many or a size class.

TRBV2	.	.	TRBJ2-5	TGTGCCAGCAGTGCGCAAGAGACCCAGTACTTC	CASSAQETQYF
TRBV19	TRBD1	.	TRBJ2-5	TGTGCCAGTAGTATACTCCTGGGACAGGAAGAGACCCAGTACTTC	CASSILLGQEETQYF
TRBV4-3	.	.	TRBJ2-1	TGCGCCAGCAGCCAAGATCGGCAAGGGGTATTATCCTACAATGAGCAGTTCTTC	CASSQDRQGVLSYNEQFF
TRBV28	TRBD1	.	TRBJ2-1	TGTGCCAGCAGTTTATCGGAGACAGGGTCCCTGTTCTTC	CASSLSETGSLFF
TRBV7-2	TRBD1	.	TRBJ2-7	TGTGCCAGCAGCTTAGAGGGGACAGGGACCTACGAGCAGTACTTC	CASSLEGTGTYEQYF
TRBV30	TRBD1	once	TRBJ2-1	TGTGCCTGGGACCCGGGACAGGGTTACAATGAGCAGTTCTTC	CAWDPGQGYNEQFF
TRBV19	TRBD2	.	TRBJ2-5	TGTGCCAGTAGTGTAGGGACTAGCTGGGGTCAAGAGACCCAGTACTTC	CASSVGTSWGQETQYF
TRBV5-1	TRBD2	.	TRBJ2-7	TGCGCCAGCGGATTAGCGGGAGGGGTCGCCTACGAGCAGTACTTC	CASGLAGGVAYEQYF
TRBV5-8	TRBD2	.	TRBJ2-1	TGTGCCAGCAGCCGGGGACTAGCGGGAGAGCAGTTCTTC	CASSRGLAGEQFF
TRBV15	TRBD2	once	TRBJ2-3	TGTGCCACCAGCAGCCCTGGACTAGCGGGAGACACAGATACGCAGTATTTT	CATSSPGLAGDTDTQYF
TRBV28	.	.	TRBJ1-2	TGTGCCAGCAGTTCTCGGGGCTATGGCTACACCTTC	CASSSRGYGYTF
TRBV25-1	.	.	TRBJ1-2	TGTGCCAGCAGTGCGGATTCAGGGCCCCTACATGGCTACACCTTC	CASSADSGPLHGYTF
TRBV18	.	.	TRBJ2-3	TGTGCCAGCTCAGACAGAACCGGGGGACTCACAGATACGCAGTATTTT	CASSDRTGGLTDTQYF
TRBV9	TRBD1	.	TRBJ1-2	TGTGCCAGCAGCTTACCAGGGGGCAAAGAGGACTATGGCTACACCTTC	CASSLPGGKEDYGYTF
TRBV7-9	.	.	TRBJ2-2	TGTGCCAGCAGCTTATATTCGGCGGTGAACACCGGGGAGCTGTTTTTT	CASSLYSAVNTGELFF
TRBV4-1	.	once	TRBJ2-5	TGCGCCAGCAGCCACTGGCCAGGCCAAGAGACCCAGTACTTC	CASSHWPGQETQYF
TRBV5-6	TRBD1	.	TRBJ1-6	TGTGCCAGCAGCTCATCCGGGACAGGACATAATTCACCCCTCCACTTT	CASSSSGTGHNSPLHF
TRBV6-5	TRBD2	.	TRBJ2-1	TGTGCCAGCAGGGAGCGGGAGGGTGCCAATGAGCAGTTCTTC	CASREREGANEQFF
TRBV4-3	.	.	TRBJ1-2	TGCGCCAGCAGCCAAGGTGGGCACTATGGCTACACCTTC	CASSQGGHYGYTF
TRBV5-1	TRBD1	.	TRBJ2-5	TGCGCCAGCAGCCACCAGGGGGCTAGGGAGGCCCAGTACTTC	CASSHQGAREAQYF
TRBV7-9	.	.	TRBJ2-7	TGTTCCAGCAGCGGTACGGGCTACGAGCAGTACTTC	CSSSGTGYEQYF
TRBV11-3	TRBD2	.	TRBJ2-1	TGTGCCAGCAGCCCTAGAAGGGCGGGAGGGAACAATGAGCAGTTCTTC	CASSPRRAGGNNEQFF